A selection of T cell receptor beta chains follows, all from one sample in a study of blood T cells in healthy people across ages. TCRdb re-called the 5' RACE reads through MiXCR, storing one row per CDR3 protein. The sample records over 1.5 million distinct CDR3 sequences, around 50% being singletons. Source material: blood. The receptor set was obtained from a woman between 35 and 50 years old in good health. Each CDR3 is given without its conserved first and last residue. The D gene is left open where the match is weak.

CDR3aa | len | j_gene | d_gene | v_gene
SAPSGVIDTQY | 11 | TRBJ2-3 | . | TRBV20-1
ATSGPTVNYGYT | 12 | TRBJ1-2 | . | TRBV24-1
ASSQDRIGQGAQEKLF | 16 | TRBJ1-4 | TRBD1 | TRBV4-3
ASTKGVAEETQY | 12 | TRBJ2-5 | . | TRBV7-2
ASSPETSGVGYNEQF | 15 | TRBJ2-1 | TRBD2 | TRBV6-1
ASRMDRINQPQH | 12 | TRBJ1-5 | TRBD1 | TRBV18
ASRHPRGFLNEQF | 13 | TRBJ2-1 | TRBD1 | TRBV7-2
ASSPTSFWGEQY | 12 | TRBJ2-7 | . | TRBV6-5
ASSFRSRAGVNEQF | 14 | TRBJ2-1 | . | TRBV27
ASSLRGAHEQF | 11 | TRBJ2-1 | . | TRBV27
ASSPPVTANYGYT | 13 | TRBJ1-2 | . | TRBV18
ASSRKGGDGYT | 11 | TRBJ1-2 | . | TRBV4-2
ASSLVPTGSVNEKLF | 15 | TRBJ1-4 | . | TRBV7-2
ASSRTQTQETQY | 12 | . | . | TRBV12-3/TRBV12-4
ASSKDRNNEQF | 11 | TRBJ2-1 | . | TRBV2
TSAAHGPPPETQY | 13 | TRBJ2-5 | . | TRBV27
ASSRAPNYGYT | 11 | TRBJ1-2 | . | TRBV12-3/TRBV12-4
SARDVGTGLREQY | 13 | TRBJ2-7 | TRBD1 | TRBV20-1
ATSEKTDTQY | 10 | TRBJ2-3 | . | TRBV24-1
ATSDGDRGRYGYT | 13 | TRBJ1-2 | TRBD1 | TRBV24-1
ASSYGSGGAREQF | 13 | TRBJ2-1 | TRBD2 | TRBV6-2/TRBV6-3
ASSLPGQGKEEY | 12 | TRBJ2-4 | TRBD1 | TRBV28
ASSLWGGMGGNQPQH | 15 | TRBJ1-5 | . | TRBV7-8
GVDAGVSYNEQF | 12 | TRBJ2-1 | . | TRBV29-1
SVENTGELF | 9 | TRBJ2-2 | . | TRBV29-1
ASSDWTARGTQY | 12 | TRBJ2-5 | . | TRBV2
ASITDLSSGANVLT | 14 | TRBJ2-6 | . | TRBV2
ASKDRENSPLH | 11 | TRBJ1-6 | TRBD1 | TRBV7-9
TSSPGSSYNEQF | 12 | TRBJ2-1 | . | TRBV5-6
ASSLGVRGAEAF | 12 | TRBJ1-1 | . | TRBV5-1
SASSGVYQETQY | 12 | TRBJ2-5 | TRBD2 | TRBV20-1
ASRGGLAGPYEQY | 13 | TRBJ2-7 | TRBD2 | TRBV6-6
ASSPTSGVNEQY | 12 | TRBJ2-7 | TRBD2 | TRBV18
ASSKRPGLSSGANVLT | 16 | TRBJ2-6 | . | TRBV7-8
ASRTGGDYGYT | 11 | TRBJ1-2 | TRBD1 | TRBV6-5
ASSLVRGTDEQY | 12 | TRBJ2-7 | . | TRBV27
ASKPDLPGGYT | 11 | TRBJ1-2 | . | TRBV5-1
ASSPSGLTYNEQF | 13 | TRBJ2-1 | TRBD2 | TRBV5-1
ASSSRQGFGYT | 11 | TRBJ1-2 | TRBD1 | TRBV6-5
ASSQVNLAGGSYNEQF | 16 | TRBJ2-1 | TRBD2 | TRBV3-1
ASRGTPDGYT | 10 | TRBJ1-2 | . | TRBV12-3/TRBV12-4
ASSVLGTGIRNEQF | 14 | TRBJ2-1 | TRBD1 | TRBV28
ASSFSAGGQKTQY | 13 | TRBJ2-5 | TRBD2 | TRBV7-2
ASSYRLAGEQY | 11 | TRBJ2-5 | . | TRBV6-5
ASSQDLRPGQF | 11 | TRBJ1-4 | . | TRBV4-1
ASSLGPGEKETQY | 13 | TRBJ2-5 | . | TRBV5-1
ASSLGTVLSMEQY | 13 | TRBJ2-4 | . | TRBV7-2
ASSLAGGQGETRY | 13 | TRBJ2-4 | TRBD2 | TRBV12-3/TRBV12-4
ASSARHGGAEAF | 12 | TRBJ1-1 | . | TRBV6-1
ASSELGGRNEQF | 12 | TRBJ2-1 | . | TRBV2